This T cell receptor (beta chain) emerged from a study of T cell responses to AZD1222 COVID-19 vaccine. Generated by immunoSEQ multiplex PCR, the TCRdb table keeps only in-frame clones and is missing some. The sample yields 78,000 or so clones, around 88% seen once. Study-level points and caveats: Reportedly, nearly half the spike-specific TCRs target unmutated variant regions. Dominant at 160-218 and 743-854, vaccine-associated CD4 TCRs also spanned spike.

Worth noting for this clone: Its matching antigen is unknown.

The germline V gene has CDR1 MNHEY and CDR2 SMNVEV (reference sequence). Unmatched junction bases numbered 17, after V lost 5 bases and J lost 8 bases. The CDR3 totals 17 residues. The V gene is TRBV27, the J gene TRBJ2-1; 8 nucleotides agree with TRBD1. Sequencing was performed on peripheral blood, taken on day 0 of AZD1222 vaccination. The sequence came from an adult in good health. CDR3 nucleotide sequence: TGTGCCAGCAGTCCCCGCCCGGGAATACTGACAGGGGATGAGCAGTTCTTC. Its protein is CASSPRPGILTGDEQFF.